This is a list of T cell receptor beta chains from one sample in a study of T cell repertoires in cytomegalovirus infection. TCRdb reanalysed the reads using MiXCR and keeps one entry per CDR3 protein. The sample has about 320,000 distinct CDR3 sequences, 8% to 10% seen once. The sequenced sample consisted of PBMCs. These receptors all come from a human donor in good health (CMV status not recorded). Some clones in this sample may be carry-over from other donors' samples. CDR3s include the opening cysteine and the closing phenylalanine or tryptophan. A row's size may be missing; if present it is once, few, many or a size class.

size: few
J: TRBJ2-3
V: TRBV27
length: 16
CDR3: CASSPRTSGSIDTQYF

size: NA
J: TRBJ1-1
V: TRBV20-1
length: 16
CDR3: CSARPSGTGMNTEAFF

size: many
J: TRBJ2-5
V: TRBV11-3
length: 15
CDR3: CASSPAGQGQETQYF

size: many
J: TRBJ2-1
V: TRBV7-2
length: 14
CDR3: CASSLGYEAYEQFF

size: NA
J: TRBJ2-7
V: TRBV7-9
length: 12
CDR3: CASGTGSHEQYF

size: many
J: TRBJ1-1
V: TRBV7-2
length: 13
CDR3: CASRVGGLREAFF

size: few
J: TRBJ1-2
V: TRBV10-3
length: 16
CDR3: CAISESLGQGLDGYTF

size: NA
J: TRBJ2-5
V: TRBV20-1
length: 15
CDR3: CSAGPRTGYQETQYF

size: NA
J: TRBJ2-1
V: TRBV6-2/TRBV6-3
length: 15
CDR3: CASRATSGDYNEQFF

size: many
J: TRBJ2-3
V: TRBV7-8
length: 16
CDR3: CASSGPGTVNTDTQYF

size: NA
J: TRBJ2-7
V: TRBV9
length: 15
CDR3: CASSVVIAGNYEQYF

size: many
J: TRBJ2-7
V: TRBV7-8
length: 18
CDR3: CASSLGEFYSGGGHEQYF

size: many
J: TRBJ1-5
V: TRBV28
length: 13
CDR3: CASSDRSNQPQHF

size: NA
J: TRBJ1-3
V: TRBV10-3
length: 14
CDR3: CAIATGVSGNTIYF

size: many
J: TRBJ1-4
V: TRBV5-5
length: 15
CDR3: CASSLAGLGNEKLFF

size: many
J: TRBJ2-2
V: TRBV7-6
length: 14
CDR3: CASLSGAFTGELFF

size: many
J: TRBJ2-1
V: TRBV6-2/TRBV6-3
length: 16
CDR3: CASSYRGVPPYNEQFF

size: many
J: TRBJ1-2
V: TRBV7-8
length: 15
CDR3: CASSPGTGDFYGYTF

size: NA
J: TRBJ2-1
V: TRBV5-1
length: 15
CDR3: CASSPRSGRAEEQFF

size: many
J: TRBJ1-1
V: TRBV7-2
length: 12
CDR3: CASSIRLPEAFF

size: few
J: TRBJ1-3
V: TRBV12-3/TRBV12-4
length: 13
CDR3: CASRTHTGNTIYF

size: NA
J: TRBJ2-1
V: TRBV25-1
length: 16
CDR3: CASSESRGSPLQGQFF

size: few
J: TRBJ1-1
V: TRBV4-1
length: 16
CDR3: CASSQGRTGINLKAFF

size: many
J: TRBJ2-6
V: TRBV7-2
length: 17
CDR3: CASSGGRVSSGANVLTF

size: NA
J: TRBJ2-5
V: TRBV19
length: 15
CDR3: CASSRGRRSQETQYF

size: few
J: TRBJ1-3
V: TRBV20-1
length: 11
CDR3: CSAGTYGTIYF

size: few
J: TRBJ2-7
V: TRBV11-2
length: 15
CDR3: CASSPPEKPSYEQYF

size: few
J: TRBJ2-1
V: TRBV25-1
length: 14
CDR3: CASSERWVYNEQFF

size: NA
J: TRBJ2-7
V: TRBV28
length: 14
CDR3: CASRPTGRLGEQYF

size: many
J: TRBJ2-5
V: TRBV7-2
length: 14
CDR3: CASSLAGPTETQYF

size: many
J: TRBJ1-1
V: TRBV19
length: 14
CDR3: CASTLGPPLTEAFF

size: NA
J: TRBJ1-4
V: TRBV12-3/TRBV12-4
length: 15
CDR3: CASSFTRGANEKLFF

size: NA
J: TRBJ2-2
V: TRBV19
length: 16
CDR3: CASSISSSVQTGELFF

size: many
J: TRBJ2-3
V: TRBV12-3/TRBV12-4
length: 16
CDR3: CASSLADLIRTDTQYF

size: many
J: TRBJ1-5
V: TRBV6-2/TRBV6-3
length: 15
CDR3: CASSYSPGTSQPQHF

size: NA
J: TRBJ1-1
V: TRBV6-1
length: 15
CDR3: CASGRPRGMNTEAFF

size: many
J: TRBJ2-7
V: TRBV7-2
length: 14
CDR3: CASNLGREINEQYF

size: few
J: TRBJ1-4
V: TRBV4-1
length: 16
CDR3: CASSQGVVLKNEKLFF

size: NA
J: TRBJ2-3
V: TRBV4-1
length: 17
CDR3: CASSQAGLAGGGDTQYF

size: many
J: TRBJ2-1
V: TRBV19
length: 12
CDR3: CASSPIGNEQFF

size: few
J: TRBJ2-7
V: TRBV4-1
length: 16
CDR3: CASSQASSGRAGEQYF

size: NA
J: TRBJ2-7
V: TRBV28
length: 17
CDR3: CASSLKGPVWSSYEQYF

size: NA
J: TRBJ1-5
V: TRBV27
length: 14
CDR3: CASSFRGPDQPQHF

size: NA
J: TRBJ2-1
V: TRBV4-3
length: 15
CDR3: CASSQVGLAINEQFF

size: NA
J: TRBJ1-3
V: TRBV20-1
length: 13
CDR3: CSAIQGPGNTIYF

size: few
J: TRBJ2-2
V: TRBV7-9
length: 12
CDR3: CASSRQSGELFF

size: many
J: TRBJ2-5
V: TRBV28
length: 15
CDR3: CASSFAGSGSETQYF

size: many
J: TRBJ2-7
V: TRBV7-2
length: 17
CDR3: CASSLGGTGGDSYEQYF

size: NA
J: TRBJ1-2
V: TRBV27
length: 13
CDR3: CASSPIGVYGYTF

size: many
J: TRBJ2-4
V: TRBV7-2
length: 11
CDR3: CASSLRGVQYF

size: few
J: TRBJ2-7
V: TRBV7-9
length: 15
CDR3: CASTPHARRVSEQYF

size: many
J: TRBJ1-6
V: TRBV7-2
length: 18
CDR3: CASSWGTRNSPFRSPLHF

size: many
J: TRBJ1-6
V: TRBV7-2
length: 13
CDR3: CASSIRGNSPLHF

size: many
J: TRBJ2-7
V: TRBV6-5
length: 15
CDR3: CASSYLYRGDYEQYF

size: many
J: TRBJ2-2
V: TRBV10-3
length: 16
CDR3: CAISESTGDQAGELFF

size: many
J: TRBJ1-2
V: TRBV7-2
length: 13
CDR3: CASSPDGVYGYTF

size: many
J: TRBJ2-1
V: TRBV7-2
length: 16
CDR3: CASSLDWRASYNGQFF

size: few
J: TRBJ1-1
V: TRBV2
length: 14
CDR3: CASTPEALNTEAFF

size: NA
J: TRBJ1-5
V: TRBV29-1
length: 12
CDR3: CSVEEIGQPQHF

size: many
J: TRBJ1-5
V: TRBV12-3/TRBV12-4
length: 12
CDR3: CASSLAVGPQHF